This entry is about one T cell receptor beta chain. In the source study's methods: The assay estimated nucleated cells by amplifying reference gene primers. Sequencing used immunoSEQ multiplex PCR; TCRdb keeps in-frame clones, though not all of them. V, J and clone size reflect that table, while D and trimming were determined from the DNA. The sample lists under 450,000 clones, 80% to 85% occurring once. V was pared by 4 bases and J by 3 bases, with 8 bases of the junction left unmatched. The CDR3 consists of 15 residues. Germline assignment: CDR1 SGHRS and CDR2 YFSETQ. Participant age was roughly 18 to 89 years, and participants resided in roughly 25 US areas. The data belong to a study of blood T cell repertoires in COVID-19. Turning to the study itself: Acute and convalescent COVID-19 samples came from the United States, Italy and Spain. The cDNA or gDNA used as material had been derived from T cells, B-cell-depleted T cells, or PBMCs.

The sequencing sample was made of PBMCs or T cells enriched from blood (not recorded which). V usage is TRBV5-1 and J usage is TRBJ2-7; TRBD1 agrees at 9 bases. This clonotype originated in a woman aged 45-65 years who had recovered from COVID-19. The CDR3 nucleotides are TGCGCCAGCAGCGTCTCAGGACAGGGGTTCTACGAGCAGTACTTC. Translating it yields CASSVSGQGFYEQYF. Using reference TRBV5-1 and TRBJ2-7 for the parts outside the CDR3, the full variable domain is KAGVTQTPRYLIKTRGQQVTLSCSPISGHRSVSWYQQTPGQGLQFLFEYFSETQRNKGNFPGRFSGRQFSNSRSEMNVSTLELGDSALYLCASSVSGQGFYEQYFGPGTRLTVT.